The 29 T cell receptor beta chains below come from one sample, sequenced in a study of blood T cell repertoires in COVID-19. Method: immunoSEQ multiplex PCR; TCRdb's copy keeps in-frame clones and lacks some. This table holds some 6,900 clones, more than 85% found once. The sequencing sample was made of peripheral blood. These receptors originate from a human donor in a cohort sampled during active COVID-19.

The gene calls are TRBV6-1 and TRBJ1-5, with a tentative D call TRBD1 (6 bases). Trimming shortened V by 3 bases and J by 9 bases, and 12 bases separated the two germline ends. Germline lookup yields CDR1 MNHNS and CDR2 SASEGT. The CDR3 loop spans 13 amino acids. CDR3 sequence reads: CASSDPGDRPQHF. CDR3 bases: TGTGCCAGCAGTGACCCAGGGGACCGGCCCCAGCATTTT.

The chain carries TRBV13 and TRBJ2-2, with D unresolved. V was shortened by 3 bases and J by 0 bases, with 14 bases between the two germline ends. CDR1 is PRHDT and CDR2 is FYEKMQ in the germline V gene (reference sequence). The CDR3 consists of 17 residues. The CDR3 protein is CASSFSPGLANTGELFF. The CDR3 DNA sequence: TGTGCCAGCAGCTTTTCCCCTGGGCTCGCGAACACCGGGGAGCTGTTTTTT. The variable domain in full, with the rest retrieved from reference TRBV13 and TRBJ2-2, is AAGVIQSPRHLIKEKRETATLKCYPIPRHDTVYWYQQGPGQDPQFLISFYEKMQSDKGSIPDRFSAQQFSDYHSELNMSSLELGDSALYFCASSFSPGLANTGELFFGEGSRLTVL.

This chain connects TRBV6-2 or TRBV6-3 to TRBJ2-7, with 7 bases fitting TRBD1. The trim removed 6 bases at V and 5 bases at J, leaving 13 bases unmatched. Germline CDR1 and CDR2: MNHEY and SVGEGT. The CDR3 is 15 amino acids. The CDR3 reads CASSAHLTGFHEQYF. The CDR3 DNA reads TGTGCCAGCAGCGCCCACTTGACAGGGTTTCACGAGCAGTACTTC.

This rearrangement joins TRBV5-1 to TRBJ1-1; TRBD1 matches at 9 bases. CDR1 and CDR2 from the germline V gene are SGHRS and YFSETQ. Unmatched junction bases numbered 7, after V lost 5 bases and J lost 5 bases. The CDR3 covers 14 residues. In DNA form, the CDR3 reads TGCGCCAGCAGTACGGCGACAGGGGGAACTGAAGCTTTCTTT. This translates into CASSTATGGTEAFF.

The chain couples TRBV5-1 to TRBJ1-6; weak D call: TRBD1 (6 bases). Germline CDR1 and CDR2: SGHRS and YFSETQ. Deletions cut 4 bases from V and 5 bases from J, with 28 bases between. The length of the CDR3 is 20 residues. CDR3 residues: CASSPGGPNPGHKNNSPLHF. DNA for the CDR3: TGCGCCAGCAGCCCCGGCGGGCCCAATCCGGGACACAAGAATAATTCACCCCTCCACTTT.

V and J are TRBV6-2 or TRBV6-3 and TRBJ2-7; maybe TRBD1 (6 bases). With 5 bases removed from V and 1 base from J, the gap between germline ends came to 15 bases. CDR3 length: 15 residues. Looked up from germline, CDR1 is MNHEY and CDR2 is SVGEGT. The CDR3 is CASSPPGAPSYEQYF. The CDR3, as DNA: TGTGCCAGCAGTCCCCCAGGGGCCCCATCCTACGAGCAGTACTTC.

DNA of the CDR3: TGTGCCAGCAGAGGGGGTATCGGTGAAAAACTGTTTTTT. It is translated as CASRGGIGEKLFF. This chain uses TRBV6-6 with TRBJ1-4, with D possibly matching TRBD1 (6 bases). Germline CDR1 and CDR2: MNHNY and SVGAGI (reference sequence). This CDR3 region has 13 residues. V gave up 6 bases and J gave up 7 bases, with 12 bases separating them.

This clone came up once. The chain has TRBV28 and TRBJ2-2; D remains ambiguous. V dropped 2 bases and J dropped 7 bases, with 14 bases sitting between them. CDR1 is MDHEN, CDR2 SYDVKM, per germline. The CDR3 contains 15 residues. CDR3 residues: CASSLSTASDGELFF. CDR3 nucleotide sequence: TGTGCCAGCAGTTTAAGTACAGCCTCGGACGGGGAGCTGTTTTTT.

The CDR3 loop reads CATSRDPTLSQPQHF. CDR3 bases: TGTGCCACCAGCAGAGATCCTACGCTAAGTCAGCCCCAGCATTTT. J is TRBJ1-5 and V is TRBV15; D is ambiguous. There are 15 residues in the CDR3. Germline values: CDR1 LNHNV, CDR2 YYDKDF (reference sequence). Trimming shortened V by 0 bases and J by 6 bases, and 12 bases separated the two germline ends.

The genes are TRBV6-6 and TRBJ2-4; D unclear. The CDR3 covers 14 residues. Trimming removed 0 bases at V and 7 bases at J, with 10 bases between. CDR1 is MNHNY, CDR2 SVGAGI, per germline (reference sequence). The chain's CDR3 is CASSYSTQRNIQYF. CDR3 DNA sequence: TGTGCCAGCAGTTACTCAACCCAGAGGAACATTCAGTACTTC.

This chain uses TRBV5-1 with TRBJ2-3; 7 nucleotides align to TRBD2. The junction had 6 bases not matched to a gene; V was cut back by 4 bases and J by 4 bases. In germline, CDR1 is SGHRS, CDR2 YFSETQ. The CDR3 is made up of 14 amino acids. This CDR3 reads CASSRWEGADTQYF. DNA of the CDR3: TGCGCCAGCAGCAGGTGGGAGGGCGCAGATACGCAGTATTTT.

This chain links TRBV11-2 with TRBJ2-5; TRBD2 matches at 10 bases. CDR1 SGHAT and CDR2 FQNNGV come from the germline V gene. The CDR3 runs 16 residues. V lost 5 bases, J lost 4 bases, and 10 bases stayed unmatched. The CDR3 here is CASSPFLAGVRETQYF. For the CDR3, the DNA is TGTGCCAGCAGCCCCTTTCTAGCGGGAGTGCGAGAGACCCAGTACTTC.

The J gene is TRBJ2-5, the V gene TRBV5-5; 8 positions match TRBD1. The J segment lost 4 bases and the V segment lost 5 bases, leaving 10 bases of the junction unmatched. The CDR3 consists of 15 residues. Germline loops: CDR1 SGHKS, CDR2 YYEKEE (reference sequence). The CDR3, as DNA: TGTGCCAGCAGGACACCAGGGGGCGGAGGAGAGACCCAGTACTTC. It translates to CASRTPGGGGETQYF.

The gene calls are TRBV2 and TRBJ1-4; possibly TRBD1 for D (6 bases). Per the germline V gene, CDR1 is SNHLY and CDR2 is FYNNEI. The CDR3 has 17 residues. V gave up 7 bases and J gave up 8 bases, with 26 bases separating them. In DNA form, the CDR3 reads TGTGCCAGCACCCCTAGTGGTATAATTGCAGGGGAGGAAAAACTGTTTTTT. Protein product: CASTPSGIIAGEEKLFF.

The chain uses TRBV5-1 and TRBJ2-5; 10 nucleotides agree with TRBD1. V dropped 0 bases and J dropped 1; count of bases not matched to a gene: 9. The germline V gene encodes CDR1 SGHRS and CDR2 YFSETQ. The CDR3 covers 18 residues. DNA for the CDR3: TGCGCCAGCAGCTTGGGTGTTTCCGGGACAGGGGTCCAAGAGACCCAGTACTTC. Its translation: CASSLGVSGTGVQETQYF.

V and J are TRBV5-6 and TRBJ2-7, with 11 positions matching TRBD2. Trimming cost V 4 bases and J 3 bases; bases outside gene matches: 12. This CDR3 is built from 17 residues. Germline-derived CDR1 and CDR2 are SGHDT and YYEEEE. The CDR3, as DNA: TGTGCCAGCAGCAGGGACGGGCTAGCGGGAGGACGCTACGAGCAGTACTTC. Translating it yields CASSRDGLAGGRYEQYF.

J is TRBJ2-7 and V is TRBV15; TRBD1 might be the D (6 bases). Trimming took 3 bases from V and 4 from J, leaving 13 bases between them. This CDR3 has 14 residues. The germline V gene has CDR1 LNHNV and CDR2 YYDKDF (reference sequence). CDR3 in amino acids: CATSRAGTNYEQYF. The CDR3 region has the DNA TGTGCCACCAGCAGGGCCGGGACAAATTACGAGCAGTACTTC.

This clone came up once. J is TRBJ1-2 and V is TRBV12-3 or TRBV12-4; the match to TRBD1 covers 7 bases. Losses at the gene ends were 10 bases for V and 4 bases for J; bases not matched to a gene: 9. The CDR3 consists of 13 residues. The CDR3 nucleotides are TGTGCCATCCGACAAGGGGGCAGCTATGGCTACACCTTC. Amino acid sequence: CAIRQGGSYGYTF.

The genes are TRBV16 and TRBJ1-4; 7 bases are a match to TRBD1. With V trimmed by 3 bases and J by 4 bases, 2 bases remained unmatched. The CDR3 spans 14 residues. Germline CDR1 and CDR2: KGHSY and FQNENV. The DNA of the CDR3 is TGTGCCAGCAGCCACAACAGGGGTAATGAAAAACTGTTTTTT. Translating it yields CASSHNRGNEKLFF.

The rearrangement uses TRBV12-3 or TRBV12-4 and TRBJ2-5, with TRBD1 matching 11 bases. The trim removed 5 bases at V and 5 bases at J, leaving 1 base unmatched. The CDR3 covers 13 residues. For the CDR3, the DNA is TGTGCCAGCAGTCGGACAGGGGGCGAGACCCAGTACTTC. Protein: CASSRTGGETQYF.

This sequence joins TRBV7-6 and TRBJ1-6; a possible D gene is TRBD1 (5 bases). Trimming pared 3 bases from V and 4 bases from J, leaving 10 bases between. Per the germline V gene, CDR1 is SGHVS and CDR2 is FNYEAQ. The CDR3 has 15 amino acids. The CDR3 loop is CASSFQGDYNSPLHF. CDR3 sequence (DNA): TGTGCCAGCAGCTTTCAGGGTGATTATAATTCACCCCTCCACTTT.

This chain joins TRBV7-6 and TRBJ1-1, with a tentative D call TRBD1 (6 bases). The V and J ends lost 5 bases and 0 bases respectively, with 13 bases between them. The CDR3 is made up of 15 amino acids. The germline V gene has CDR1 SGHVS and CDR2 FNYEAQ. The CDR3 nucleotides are TGTGCCAGCAGCGCCCGTCAGGGGCTGAACACTGAAGCTTTCTTT. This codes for CASSARQGLNTEAFF.

The CDR3 spells CAIRDSGGSTEAFF. CDR3 coding DNA: TGTGCCATCAGGGACAGCGGGGGTTCCACTGAAGCTTTCTTT. The chain employs TRBV10-3 and TRBJ1-1, with D maybe TRBD1 (6 bases). Between the trimmed V and J ends, which lost 6 bases and 4 bases, there was a span of 15 bases. CDR1 and CDR2 (germline): ENHRY, SYGVKD. There are 14 residues in the CDR3.

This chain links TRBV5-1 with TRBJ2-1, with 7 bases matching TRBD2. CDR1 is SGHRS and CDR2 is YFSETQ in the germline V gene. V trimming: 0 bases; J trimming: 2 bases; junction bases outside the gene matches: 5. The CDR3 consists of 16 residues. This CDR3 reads CASSLAGRGAYNEQFF. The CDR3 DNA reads TGCGCCAGCAGCTTGGCCGGACGGGGGGCCTACAATGAGCAGTTCTTC.

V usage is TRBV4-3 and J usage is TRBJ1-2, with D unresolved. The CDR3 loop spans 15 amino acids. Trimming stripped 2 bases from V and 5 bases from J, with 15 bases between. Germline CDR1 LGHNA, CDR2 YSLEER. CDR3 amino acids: CASSQRVRKPYGYTF. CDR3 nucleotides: TGCGCCAGCAGCCAACGGGTTAGAAAACCTTATGGCTACACCTTC.

The CDR3: CASSQDIALSYNEQFF. CDR3 coding DNA: TGCGCCAGCAGCCAAGATATAGCTTTGTCCTACAATGAGCAGTTCTTC. The V gene is TRBV4-1, the J gene TRBJ2-1; D is unresolved. Trimming stripped 0 bases from V and 1 base from J, with 10 bases between. The CDR3 totals 16 residues. CDR1 MGHRA and CDR2 YSYEKL come from the germline V gene.

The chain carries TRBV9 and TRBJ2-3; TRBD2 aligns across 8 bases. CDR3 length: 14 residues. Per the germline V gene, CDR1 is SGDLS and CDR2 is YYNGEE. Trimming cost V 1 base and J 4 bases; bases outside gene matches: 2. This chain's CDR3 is CASSVSGGADTQYF. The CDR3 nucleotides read TGTGCCAGCAGCGTATCGGGGGGGGCAGATACGCAGTATTTT.

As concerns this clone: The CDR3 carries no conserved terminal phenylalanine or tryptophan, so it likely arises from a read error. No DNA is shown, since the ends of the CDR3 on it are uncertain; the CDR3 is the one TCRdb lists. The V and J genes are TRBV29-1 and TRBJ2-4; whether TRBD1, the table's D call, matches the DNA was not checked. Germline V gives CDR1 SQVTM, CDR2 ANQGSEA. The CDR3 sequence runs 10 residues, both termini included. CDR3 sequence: CSVRAQVWPL.

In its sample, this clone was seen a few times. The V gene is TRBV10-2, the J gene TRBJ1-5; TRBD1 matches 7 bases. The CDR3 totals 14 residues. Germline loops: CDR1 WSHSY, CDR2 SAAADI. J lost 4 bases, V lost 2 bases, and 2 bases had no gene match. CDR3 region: CASSEVDRNQPQHF. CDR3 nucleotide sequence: TGCGCCAGCAGTGAGGTGGACAGGAATCAGCCCCAGCATTTT.